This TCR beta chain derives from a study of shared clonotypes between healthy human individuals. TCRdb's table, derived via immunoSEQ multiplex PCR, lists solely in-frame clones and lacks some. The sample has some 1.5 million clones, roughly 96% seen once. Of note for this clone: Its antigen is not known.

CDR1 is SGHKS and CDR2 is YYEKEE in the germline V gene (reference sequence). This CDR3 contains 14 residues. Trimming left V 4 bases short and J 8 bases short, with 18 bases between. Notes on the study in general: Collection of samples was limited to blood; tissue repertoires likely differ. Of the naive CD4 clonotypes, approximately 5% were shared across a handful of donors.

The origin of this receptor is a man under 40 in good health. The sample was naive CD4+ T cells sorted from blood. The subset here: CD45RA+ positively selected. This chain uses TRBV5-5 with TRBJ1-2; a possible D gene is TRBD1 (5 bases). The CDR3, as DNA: TGTGCCAGCAGCCTCCTCCCGGGGGAGAACGGCTACACCTTC. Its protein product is CASSLLPGENGYTF.